The rows below give T cell receptor beta chains drawn from one sample of a study of cytomegalovirus exposure and HLA in healthy donors. Measured with immunoSEQ multiplex PCR; TCRdb has only the in-frame clones, and not every one. The sample includes over 85,000 clones, 76% of them seen just once. Material: PBMCs. The receptor set was obtained from a man aged 25 to 40 in good health and CMV-seropositive. CDR3s include the opening cysteine and the closing phenylalanine or tryptophan. A D gene is named only where the DNA matches it firmly. The size entry is marked missing in some rows and otherwise reads once, few, many or a size class.

>TRBV19|-|TRBD1|TRBJ1-5|17
CASSWQGALYSNQPQHF
TGTGCCAGTAGTTGGCAGGGGGCTCTATATAGCAATCAGCCCCAGCATTTT
>TRBV15|-|-|TRBJ1-5|15
CATSRGGGSNQPQHF
TGTGCCACCAGCAGAGGGGGGGGTAGCAATCAGCCCCAGCATTTT
>TRBV7-8|-|-|TRBJ2-7|16
CASSLEGGGLSYEQYF
TGTGCCAGCAGCTTAGAAGGGGGGGGCCTCTCCTACGAGCAGTACTTC
>TRBV30|-|-|TRBJ2-5|13
CAWSYQVGETQYF
TGTGCCTGGAGTTATCAGGTCGGAGAGACCCAGTACTTC
>TRBV5-8|once|-|TRBJ1-1|10
CASSLARAFF
TGTGCCAGCAGCTTGGCCCGGGCTTTCTTT
>TRBV7-2|-|TRBD1|TRBJ1-4|17
CASSLVPPGQINEKLFF
TGTGCCAGCAGCTTAGTGCCCCCGGGACAGATCAATGAAAAACTGTTTTTT
>TRBV19|few|-|TRBJ2-7|14
CASTPWGGATEQYF
TGTGCCAGTACCCCGTGGGGGGGCGCGACCGAGCAGTACTTC
>TRBV28|once|TRBD1|TRBJ1-5|15
CASTPDRGSNQPQHF
TGTGCCAGCACTCCGGACAGGGGAAGCAATCAGCCCCAGCATTTT
>TRBV7-2|few|TRBD1|TRBJ2-2|14
CASSRDRLPGELFF
TGTGCCAGCAGTCGGGACAGGCTCCCCGGGGAGCTGTTTTTT
>TRBV7-9|-|TRBD1|TRBJ1-5|15
CASSSTGTVNQPQHF
TGTGCCAGCAGTTCTACCGGGACAGTAAATCAGCCCCAGCATTTT
>TRBV11-2|-|TRBD2|TRBJ2-3|14
CASGRGVRTDTQYF
TGTGCCAGCGGGCGGGGGGTTCGAACAGATACGCAGTATTTT
>TRBV19|-|-|TRBJ1-6|14
CASTRTADNSPLHF
TGTGCCAGTACGCGGACAGCGGATAATTCACCCCTCCACTTT
>TRBV2|-|TRBD1|TRBJ1-4|16
CATEPGQGWTNEKLFF
TGTGCCACCGAACCGGGACAGGGATGGACTAATGAAAAACTGTTTTTT
>TRBV30|-|-|TRBJ1-6|13
CAWTQMEGGIGHF
TGTGCCTGGACTCAGATGGAGGGTGGGATCGGGCACTTT
>TRBV28|-|TRBD2|TRBJ2-5|19
CASSLPPMTSGAKQETQYF
TGTGCCAGCAGTTTGCCCCCAATGACTAGCGGGGCTAAACAAGAGACCCAGTACTTC
>TRBV6-6|-|TRBD1|TRBJ1-1|14
CASSYSRQGNEAFF
TGTGCCAGCAGTTACTCGCGACAGGGTAATGAAGCTTTCTTT
>TRBV7-2|-|TRBD2|TRBJ2-1|15
CASSWTSGPNNEQFF
TGTGCCAGCAGCTGGACTAGCGGGCCCAACAATGAGCAGTTCTTC
>TRBV19|-|-|TRBJ1-1|13
CASRGEGNTEAFF
TGTGCCAGTAGGGGCGAGGGGAACACTGAAGCTTTCTTT
>TRBV10-3|-|TRBD2|TRBJ2-3|14
CAITQRGSTDTQYF
TGTGCCATCACCCAGCGGGGCAGCACAGATACGCAGTATTTT
>TRBV5-8|-|-|TRBJ2-7|15
CASSPIRDTSYEQYF
TGTGCCAGCAGCCCCATCCGGGACACTTCCTACGAGCAGTACTTC
>TRBV7-3|few|-|TRBJ2-3|13
CASSPTSTDTQYF
TGTGCCAGCAGCCCCACTAGCACAGATACGCAGTATTTT